This paragraph covers one T cell receptor (beta chain) sequence. Antigen: not known. Germline V gives CDR1 SGHTA, CDR2 FQGNSA. CDR3 length: 17 amino acids. Nested PCRs (16 and 9 cycles, two total) were applied to TCRalpha and TCRbeta cDNA. Reprocessing the 5' RACE reads, TCRdb reports a single entry for every CDR3 protein and omits DNA. The listing contains 310,000 or so distinct CDR3 sequences. This entry belongs to a study of monozygotic twins with inflammatory bowel disease. Whole-study findings and limits: TCRbeta inverse Simpson diversity was decreased in IBD patients versus healthy co-twins. Fewer clonotypes were shared with others by IBD patients than by healthy twins, especially with disease activity.

Sequencing was carried out using blood. The receptor was derived from a human donor with ulcerative colitis or Crohn's disease, or a healthy co-twin of an affected twin (not recorded which). The rearrangement links TRBV7-2 to TRBJ2-1; the TCRdb D gene call, TRBD1, has no DNA to confirm it. The CDR3 is CASSLGRGGRADNEQFF.